This TCR beta chain was observed in a study of OX40 agonist ivuxolimab in advanced cancers. TCRdb keeps only in-frame clones here, not all; method: immunoSEQ multiplex PCR. The repertoire holds tens of thousands of clones, roughly 90% seen once, with approximately 0.99% in the top ten. Germline V gives CDR1 MNHNS, CDR2 SASEGT. The V and J ends lost 1 base and 9 bases respectively, with 16 bases between them. The CDR3 consists of 15 residues. This sequence originates from an adult with an advanced solid tumor such as melanoma, head and neck, liver or kidney cancer. The sequenced sample was CD4+ or CD8+ T cells sorted from blood, obtained in a trial of the OX40 agonist ivuxolimab. V usage is TRBV6-1 and J usage is TRBJ2-1; D unresolved. The CDR3 loop reads CASSEGRFVDGEQFF. Here the CDR3 DNA reads TGTGCCAGCAGTGAAGGCAGGTTCGTTGACGGTGAGCAGTTCTTC.